The 4 T cell receptor beta chains reported below all come from one sample, sequenced in a study of shared clonotypes between healthy human individuals. Clones were read by immunoSEQ multiplex PCR, and TCRdb kept only the in-frame ones, dropping some. Found here are a few million clones, around 90% of them singletons; the top ten hold about 0.13%. Sequencing was performed on naive CD4+ T cells sorted from blood. Documented subset: CD45RA+ positively selected. These receptors were taken from a young man in good health.

A single count supports this clone. The rearrangement uses TRBV5-4 and TRBJ2-3; TRBD2 agrees at 8 bases. Germline loops: CDR1 SGHNT, CDR2 YYREEE (reference sequence). The CDR3 covers 15 residues. V lost 0 bases to trimming and J lost 4 bases; unmatched junction nucleotides: 4. The CDR3 DNA follows: TGTGCCAGCAGCTTGGCCGGGGGGGCCCCAGATACGCAGTATTTT. This encodes CASSLAGGAPDTQYF.

This chain joins TRBV2 and TRBJ2-5, with D possibly TRBD1 on 6 matching bases. CDR3 length: 15 residues. CDR1 and CDR2 (germline): SNHLY, FYNNEI. The germline V and J ends were trimmed by 5 bases and 2 bases, with 15 bases remaining between them. CDR3 amino acids: CASSYQGYSQETQYF. The CDR3 DNA is TGTGCCAGCAGTTATCAGGGGTACTCTCAAGAGACCCAGTACTTC.

V gene TRBV5-4 combines with J gene TRBJ2-1, with 10 positions matching TRBD1. V gave up 3 bases and J gave up 7 bases; unmatched junction bases: 16. Per germline, CDR1 SGHNT and CDR2 YYREEE (reference sequence). This CDR3 contains 18 residues. The CDR3 nucleotides read TGTGCCAGCAGCTACAAGGGATGGTCCGACAGGGGGCTTAATGAGCAGTTCTTC. Its translation is CASSYKGWSDRGLNEQFF. Drawing the rest from reference TRBV5-4 and TRBJ2-1, the complete variable domain is ETGVTQSPTHLIKTRGQQVTLRCSSQSGHNTVSWYQQALGQGPQFIFQYYREEENGRGNFPPRFSGLQFPNYSSELNVNALELDDSALYLCASSYKGWSDRGLNEQFFGPGTRLTVL.

This rearrangement joins TRBV5-6 to TRBJ2-7; 8 positions match TRBD2. V lost 1 base to trimming and J lost 4 bases; unmatched junction nucleotides: 10. CDR1 SGHDT and CDR2 YYEEEE come from the germline V gene. The CDR3 sequence is 16 residues long. DNA of the CDR3: TGTGCCAGCAGCTTGCGGGAGCGGGAGTCGGCTTACGAGCAGTACTTC. Encoded protein: CASSLRERESAYEQYF.